This record concerns one TCR beta chain sequence. The sample belongs to a study of T cell changes during pregnancy in multiple sclerosis. The data were produced by immunoSEQ multiplex PCR, yet TCRdb's version contains in-frame clones alone and is incomplete. The data show tens of thousands of clones, with around 92% seen just once and less than 0.85% held by the top ten. The sequences come from peripheral blood, collected in the third trimester of pregnancy. This TCR was sampled from a female donor in good health, enrolled as a control in a pregnancy study.

The CDR3 DNA reads TGTGCCAGCAGTAAACAGAGCTCTGGAAACACCATATATTTT. The encoded protein is CASSKQSSGNTIYF. V is TRBV25-1 and J is TRBJ1-3; D gene ambiguous. Between the trimmed V and J ends, which lost 5 bases and 0 bases, there was a span of 8 bases. This CDR3 spans 14 amino acids. Germline-derived CDR1 and CDR2 are MGHDK and SYGVNS.